These T cell receptor beta chains were read from a single sample in a study of T cell responses to AZD1222 COVID-19 vaccine. TCRdb's table, derived via immunoSEQ multiplex PCR, lists solely in-frame clones and lacks some. The sample includes 120,000 or so clones, about 87% of them seen just once. The source was peripheral blood, collected on day 0 of AZD1222 vaccination. The source is an adult in good health. Each CDR3 is given without its conserved first and last residue. Each record gives: CDR3 protein, V gene, J gene.

CDR3 protein: AISESGLGGHKSYEQY
V gene: TRBV10-3
J gene: TRBJ2-7

CDR3 protein: AWSGRMAYNSPLH
V gene: TRBV30
J gene: TRBJ1-6

CDR3 protein: ASSPRGGETQY
V gene: TRBV5-1
J gene: TRBJ2-5

CDR3 protein: ASSLWGSNTGELF
V gene: TRBV28
J gene: TRBJ2-2

CDR3 protein: ASRQGLAGGPACEQF
V gene: TRBV12-2
J gene: TRBJ2-1

CDR3 protein: ASSLGTGRSYGGYT
V gene: TRBV7-9
J gene: TRBJ1-2

CDR3 protein: ASSQEALGAGVGQPQH
V gene: TRBV4-1
J gene: TRBJ1-5

CDR3 protein: AISDYSRKNTEAF
V gene: TRBV10-3
J gene: TRBJ1-1

CDR3 protein: ASSLGTSGTTKNIQY
V gene: TRBV6-6
J gene: TRBJ2-4

CDR3 protein: ASSYAGGESEQF
V gene: TRBV6-5
J gene: TRBJ2-1

CDR3 protein: ASSPIAGRWETQY
V gene: TRBV7-6
J gene: TRBJ2-5

CDR3 protein: ASSPQSMNTEAF
V gene: TRBV18
J gene: TRBJ1-1

CDR3 protein: ASSQEEVRLPREEQY
V gene: TRBV14
J gene: TRBJ2-7

CDR3 protein: ASHLNTEAF
V gene: TRBV28
J gene: TRBJ1-1

CDR3 protein: ASSEAMTGVYGYT
V gene: TRBV6-1
J gene: TRBJ1-2

CDR3 protein: ASIRDRGSPEQY
V gene: TRBV6-5
J gene: TRBJ2-7

CDR3 protein: ASSPPTWEIGTIY
V gene: TRBV19
J gene: TRBJ1-3

CDR3 protein: ASSKQGEGYEQY
V gene: TRBV11-3
J gene: TRBJ2-7

CDR3 protein: ASSQAGTNYGYT
V gene: TRBV4-3
J gene: TRBJ1-2

CDR3 protein: ASSPRPQTPNPNTGELF
V gene: TRBV18
J gene: TRBJ2-2

CDR3 protein: ASSQYTGNGGYT
V gene: TRBV3-1/TRBV3-2
J gene: TRBJ1-2